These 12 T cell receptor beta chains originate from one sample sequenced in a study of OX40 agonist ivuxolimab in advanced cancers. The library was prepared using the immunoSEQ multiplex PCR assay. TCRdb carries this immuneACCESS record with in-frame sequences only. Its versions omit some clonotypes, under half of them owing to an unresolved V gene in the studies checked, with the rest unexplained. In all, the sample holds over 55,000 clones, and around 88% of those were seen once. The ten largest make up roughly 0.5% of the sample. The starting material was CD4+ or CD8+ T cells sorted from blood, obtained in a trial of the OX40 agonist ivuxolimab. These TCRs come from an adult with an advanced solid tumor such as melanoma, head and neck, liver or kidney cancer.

The CDR3 here is CASSWDETYEQYF. The CDR3 region has the DNA TGTGCCAGCTCGTGGGACGAAACCTACGAGCAGTACTTC. The chain recombines TRBV27 with TRBJ2-7, with D perhaps assigned TRBD1 or TRBD2 (5 bases each). Trimming took 8 bases from V and 2 from J, leaving 13 bases between them. The CDR3 is 13 amino acids. From germline, CDR1 is MNHEY and CDR2 SMNVEV (reference sequence).

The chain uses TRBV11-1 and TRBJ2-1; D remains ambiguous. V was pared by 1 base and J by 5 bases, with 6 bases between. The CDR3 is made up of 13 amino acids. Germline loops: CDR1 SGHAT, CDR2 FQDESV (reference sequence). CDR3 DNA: TGTGCCAGCAGCTTAGAACGGGACAATGAGCAGTTCTTC. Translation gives CASSLERDNEQFF.

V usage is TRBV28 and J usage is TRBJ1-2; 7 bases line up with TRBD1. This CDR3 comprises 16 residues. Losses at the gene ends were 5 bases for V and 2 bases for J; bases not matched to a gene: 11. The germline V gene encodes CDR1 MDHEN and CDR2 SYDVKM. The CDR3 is CASSPPGQAINYGYTF. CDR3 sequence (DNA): TGTGCCAGCAGTCCCCCTGGACAGGCCATAAACTATGGCTACACCTTC.

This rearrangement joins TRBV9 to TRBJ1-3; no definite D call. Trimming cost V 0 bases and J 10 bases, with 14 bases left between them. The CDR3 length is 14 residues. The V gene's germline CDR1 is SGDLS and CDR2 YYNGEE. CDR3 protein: CASSVDGGRRTIYF. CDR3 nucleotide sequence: TGTGCCAGCAGCGTAGATGGCGGTCGGAGGACCATATATTTT.

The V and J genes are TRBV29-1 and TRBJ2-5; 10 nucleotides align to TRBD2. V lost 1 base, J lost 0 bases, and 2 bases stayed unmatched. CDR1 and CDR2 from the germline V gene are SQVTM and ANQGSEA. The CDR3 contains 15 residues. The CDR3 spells CSVEGSGGYQETQYF. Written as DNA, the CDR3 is TGCAGCGTTGAAGGTAGCGGGGGGTACCAAGAGACCCAGTACTTC.

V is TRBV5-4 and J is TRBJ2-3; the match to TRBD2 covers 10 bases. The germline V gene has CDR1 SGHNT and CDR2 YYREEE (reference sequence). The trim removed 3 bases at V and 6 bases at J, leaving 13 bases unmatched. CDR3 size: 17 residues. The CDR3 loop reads CASSSPSSGGALDTQYF. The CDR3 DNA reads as TGTGCCAGCAGCTCCCCTTCGAGCGGGGGGGCCCTGGATACGCAGTATTTT.

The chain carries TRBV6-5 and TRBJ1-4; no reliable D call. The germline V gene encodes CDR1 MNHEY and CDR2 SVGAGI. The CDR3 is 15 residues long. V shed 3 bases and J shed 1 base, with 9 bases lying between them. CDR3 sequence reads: CASSYRVGTNEKLFF. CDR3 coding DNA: TGTGCCAGCAGTTATAGGGTGGGAACTAATGAAAAACTGTTTTTT.

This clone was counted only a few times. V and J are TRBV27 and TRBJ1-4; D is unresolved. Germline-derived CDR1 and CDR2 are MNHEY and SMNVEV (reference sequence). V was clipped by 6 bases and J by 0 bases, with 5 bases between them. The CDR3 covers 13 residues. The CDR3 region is CASRPTTNEKLFF. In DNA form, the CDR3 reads TGTGCCAGCAGACCAACAACTAATGAAAAACTGTTTTTT.

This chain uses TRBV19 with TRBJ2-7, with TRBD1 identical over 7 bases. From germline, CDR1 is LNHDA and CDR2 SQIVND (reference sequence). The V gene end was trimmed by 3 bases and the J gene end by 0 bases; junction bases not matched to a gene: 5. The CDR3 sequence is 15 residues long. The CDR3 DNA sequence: TGTGCCAGTAGTATCCGGACAGGACCCTCCTACGAGCAGTACTTC. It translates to CASSIRTGPSYEQYF.

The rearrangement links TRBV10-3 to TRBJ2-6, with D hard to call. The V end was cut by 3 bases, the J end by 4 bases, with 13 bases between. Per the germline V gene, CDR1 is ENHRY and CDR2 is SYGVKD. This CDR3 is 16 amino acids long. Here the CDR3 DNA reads TGTGCCATCAGTGATTTAGAAGGGCGGGGGGCCAACGTCCTGACTTTC. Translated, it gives CAISDLEGRGANVLTF.

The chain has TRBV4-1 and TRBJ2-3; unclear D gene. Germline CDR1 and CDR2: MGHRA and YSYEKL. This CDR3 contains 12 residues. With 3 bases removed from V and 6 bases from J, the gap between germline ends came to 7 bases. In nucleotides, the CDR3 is TGCGCCAGCAGCCAGGTTATGGATACGCAGTATTTT. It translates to CASSQVMDTQYF.

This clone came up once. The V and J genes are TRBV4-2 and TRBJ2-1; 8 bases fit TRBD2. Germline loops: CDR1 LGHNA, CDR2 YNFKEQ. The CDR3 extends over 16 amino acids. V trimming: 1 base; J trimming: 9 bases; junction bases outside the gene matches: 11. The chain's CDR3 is CASSQVRNGGAAEQFF. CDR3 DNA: TGTGCCAGCAGCCAAGTTCGAAACGGGGGGGCGGCTGAGCAGTTCTTC.